Listed here is a single T cell receptor (beta chain). A second about 7 to 12 cycle PCR used barcoded and J-beta primers. Individual samples furnished no less than 3 million CDR3-containing paired-end reads apiece. TCRdb independently ran MiXCR on the 5' RACE reads; one entry per CDR3 protein. The data show about 590,000 distinct CDR3 sequences, less than 35% seen once. The sample belongs to a study of blood T cells in healthy people across ages. CDR3 length equals 15 residues. Trimming cost V 5 bases and J 2 bases, with 16 bases left between them. CDR1 is MDHEN, CDR2 SYDVKM, per germline. Peripheral blood from each donor was collected in a volume of approximately 9.5 milliliters. A minimum of 7 million PBMCs was isolated per sample.

The sequence was collected from a woman at least 80 years old in good health. The V gene is TRBV28, the J gene TRBJ2-7; the D gene is possibly TRBD2 (6 bases). The sample consisted of blood. In DNA form, the CDR3 reads TGTGCCAGCAGTGCGGGGACTGGGGTCACCTACGAGCAGTACTTC. Its translation is CASSAGTGVTYEQYF.